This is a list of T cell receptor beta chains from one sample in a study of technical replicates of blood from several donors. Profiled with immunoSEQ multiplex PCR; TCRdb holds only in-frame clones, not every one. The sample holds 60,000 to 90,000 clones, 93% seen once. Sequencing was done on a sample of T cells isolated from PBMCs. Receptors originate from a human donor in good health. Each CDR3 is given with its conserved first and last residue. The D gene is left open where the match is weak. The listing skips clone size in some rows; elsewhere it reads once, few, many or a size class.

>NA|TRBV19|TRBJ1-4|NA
TGTGCCAGTAGTATCTCAGGCCGGGGAAAACTGTTTTTT
CASSISGRGKLFF
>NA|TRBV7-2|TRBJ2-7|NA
TGTGCCAGCAGCTTAGGATCTGCTAACCCCTCCTACGAGCAGTACTTC
CASSLGSANPSYEQYF
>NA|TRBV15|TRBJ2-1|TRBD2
TGTGCCACCACACCCAGCGGGAGGGACAACAATGAGCAGTTCTTC
CATTPSGRDNNEQFF
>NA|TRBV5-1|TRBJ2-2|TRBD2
TGCGCCAGCAGCTTGACTGGGACTAGCGATAACACCGGGGAGCTGTTTTTT
CASSLTGTSDNTGELFF
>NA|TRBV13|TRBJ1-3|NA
TGTGCCAGCAGCTTAGGCGTTGGAAACACCATATATTTT
CASSLGVGNTIYF
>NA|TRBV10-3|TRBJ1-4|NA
TGTGCCATCAGTGAGTCTGGGGGGATTAATGAAAAACTGTTTTTT
CAISESGGINEKLFF
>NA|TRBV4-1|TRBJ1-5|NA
TGCGCCAGCAGCCAAGACAGATTAAATCAGCCCCAGCATTTT
CASSQDRLNQPQHF
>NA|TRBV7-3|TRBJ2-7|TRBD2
TGTGCCAGTGGACTAGCGGGAAAAGAGCAGTACTTC
CASGLAGKEQYF
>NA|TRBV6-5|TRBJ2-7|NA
TGTGCCAGCAGGAGGATCCACGAGCAGTACTTC
CASRRIHEQYF
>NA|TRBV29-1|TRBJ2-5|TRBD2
TGCAGCGTTTTAGGGGCTAGCGGAACTCAAGAGACCCAGTACTTC
CSVLGASGTQETQYF
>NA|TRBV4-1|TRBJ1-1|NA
TGCGCCAGCAGCCAGGAGCGATTACGAGAGAACACTGAAGCTTTCTTT
CASSQERLRENTEAFF
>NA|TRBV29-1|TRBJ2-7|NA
TGCAGCGTAACCGGGGACATCTACGAGCAGTACTTC
CSVTGDIYEQYF
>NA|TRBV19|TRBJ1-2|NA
TGTGCCACTCAAAAAGGGGAGGCCGATGGCCGGTATGGCTACACCTTC
CATQKGEADGRYGYTF
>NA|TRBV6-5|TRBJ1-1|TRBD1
TGTGCCAGCAGTGGCCCCGGGACAGGGTACACTGAAGCTTTCTTT
CASSGPGTGYTEAFF
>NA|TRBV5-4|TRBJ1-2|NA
TGTGCCAGCAGCTTGGAGGAGGGACCGTGGGGCTACACCTTC
CASSLEEGPWGYTF
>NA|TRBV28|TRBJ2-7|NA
TGTGCCAGCAGTATACAACTAGGCGCCTACGAGCAGTACTTC
CASSIQLGAYEQYF
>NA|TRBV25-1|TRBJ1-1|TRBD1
TGTGCCAGCTGGGACAGGGGGCTCTCTGAAGCTTTCTTT
CASWDRGLSEAFF
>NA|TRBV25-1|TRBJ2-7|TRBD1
TGTGCCAGCAGTGAGCCACCCGGGACAGGGGGCCGAGAGCAGTACTTC
CASSEPPGTGGREQYF
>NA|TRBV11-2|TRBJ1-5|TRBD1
TGTGCCAGCAGCTTAGGAGAGGGGAGGACAGGGAACCAGCCCCAGCATTTT
CASSLGEGRTGNQPQHF
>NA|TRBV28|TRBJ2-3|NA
TGTGCCAGGTTCCCTTGGTCGGGGAGCACAGATACGCAGTATTTT
CARFPWSGSTDTQYF
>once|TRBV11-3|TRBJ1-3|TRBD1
TGTGCCAGCAGCCTCGACAGGGGTGGAAACACCATATATTTT
CASSLDRGGNTIYF
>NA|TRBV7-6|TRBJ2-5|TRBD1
TGTGCCAGCAGCCCAATCTTGCCGGGGACAGGTAAAGAGACCCAGTACTTC
CASSPILPGTGKETQYF
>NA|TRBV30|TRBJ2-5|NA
TGTGCCTGGAGTGTGCATTTCGGAGAGACCCAGTACTTC
CAWSVHFGETQYF
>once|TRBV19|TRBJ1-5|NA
TGTGCCAGTACAACAGGGTATCAGCCCCAGCATTTT
CASTTGYQPQHF
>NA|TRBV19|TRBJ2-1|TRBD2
TGTGCCAGTAGTATAGATCTATATGCTAGCGGGAGGTACAATGAGCAGTTCTTC
CASSIDLYASGRYNEQFF
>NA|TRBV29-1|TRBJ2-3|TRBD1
TGCAGCGTTGACAGGGGGCCTGGCGATACGCAGTATTTT
CSVDRGPGDTQYF
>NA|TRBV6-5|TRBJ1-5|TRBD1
TGTGCCAGCAGTTCTAGGACAGGGGAACAGCCCCAGCATTTT
CASSSRTGEQPQHF
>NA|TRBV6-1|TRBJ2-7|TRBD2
TGTGCCAGCAGTGCTAGCGGGTCCTACGAGCAGTACTTC
CASSASGSYEQYF
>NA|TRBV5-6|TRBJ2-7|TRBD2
TGTGCCAGCAGCTTCGGACTAGCGGGACACTCCTCCTACGAGCAGTACTTC
CASSFGLAGHSSYEQYF
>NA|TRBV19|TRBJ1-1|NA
TGTGCCAGTAGGGTGGAGGGGCAGACAGCACTTGGGTTGCACACTGAAGCTTTCTTT
CASRVEGQTALGLHTEAFF